The clone carrying this TCR beta chain was counted a single time. The CDR3 runs to 15 residues. The germline gives CDR1 SGHRS, CDR2 YFSETQ. The V gene lost 4 bases and the J gene lost 0 bases, with 11 bases spanning the gap. Generated by immunoSEQ multiplex PCR, the TCRdb table keeps only in-frame clones and is missing some. The sample lists about 110,000 clones; about 93% were seen once. The sample originates from a study of T cells after somatic rescue of genetic block. Sequenced material: peripheral blood mononuclear cells (PBMCs). The rearrangement links TRBV5-1 to TRBJ1-3, with D unresolved. This clonotype originated in a woman younger than 30. This CDR3 reads CASSRTASSGNTIYF. The CDR3 nucleotides read TGCGCCAGCAGCAGGACTGCCAGCTCTGGAAACACCATATATTTT. Drawing the rest from reference TRBV5-1 and TRBJ1-3, the complete variable domain is KAGVTQTPRYLIKTRGQQVTLSCSPISGHRSVSWYQQTPGQGLQFLFEYFSETQRNKGNFPGRFSGRQFSNSRSEMNVSTLELGDSALYLCASSRTASSGNTIYFGEGSWLTVV.